These 7 T cell receptor beta chains share one sample of origin, sequenced in a study of shared clonotypes between healthy human individuals. TCRdb's copy holds only in-frame clones and misses some; the assay was immunoSEQ multiplex PCR. The profile shows around 2,100,000 clones, 85% to 95% of them singletons. The naive CD8 subset, CD45RO-negative cells positively selected for CCR7, excluded terminally differentiated effector memory CD45RA+ cells. Sequencing was performed on naive CD8+ T cells sorted from blood. These receptors were taken from a man younger than 30 in good health.

This chain links TRBV10-3 with TRBJ2-3; the match to TRBD1 covers 10 bases. With V trimmed by 2 bases and J by 2 bases, 13 bases remained unmatched. This CDR3 spans 19 amino acids. Per the germline V gene, CDR1 is ENHRY and CDR2 is SYGVKD. CDR3: CAISEAGLSGQGYTDTQYF. The CDR3 region has the DNA TGTGCCATCAGTGAGGCTGGTTTGTCGGGACAGGGGTACACAGATACGCAGTATTTT.

The sample holds one count of this clone. The rearrangement joins TRBV4-1 to TRBJ1-4, with TRBD1 matching over 9 bases. Germline V lookup: CDR1 MGHRA, CDR2 YSYEKL. CDR3 length: 15 residues. Unmatched junction bases numbered 9, after V lost 5 bases and J lost 8 bases. The CDR3 region is CASSIRTGVNEKLFF. As DNA, the CDR3 is TGCGCCAGCAGCATTCGGACAGGGGTTAACGAAAAACTGTTTTTT.

This sequence joins TRBV7-2 and TRBJ2-7; tentative D call: TRBD1 (5 bases). Germline V gene lookup returns CDR1 SGHTA and CDR2 FQGNSA. Trimming cost V 4 bases and J 6 bases, with 13 bases left between them. The CDR3 loop spans 13 amino acids. In DNA, the CDR3 is TGTGCCAGCAGCTATTTATATAGGGGCGAGCAGTACTTC. As protein: CASSYLYRGEQYF.

The rearrangement joins TRBV11-2 to TRBJ2-3; 8 bases align to TRBD2. CDR3 size: 18 residues. CDR1 is SGHAT and CDR2 is FQNNGV in the germline V gene. Unmatched junction bases numbered 15, after V lost 4 bases and J lost 3 bases. The CDR3 region is CASSSPIPGGARTDTQYF. The CDR3 DNA sequence: TGTGCCAGCAGCTCGCCCATTCCCGGGGGGGCCCGAACAGATACGCAGTATTTT. Full variable domain (missing parts from reference TRBV11-2 and TRBJ2-3): EAGVAQSPRYKIIEKRQSVAFWCNPISGHATLYWYQQILGQGPKLLIQFQNNGVVDDSQLPKDRFSAERLKGVDSTLKIQPAKLEDSAVYLCASSSPIPGGARTDTQYFGPGTRLTVL.

The sample holds one count of this clone. The chain has TRBV7-6 and TRBJ1-2; tentative D call: TRBD1 (6 bases). The CDR3 has 13 residues. The germline gives CDR1 SGHVS, CDR2 FNYEAQ. V shed 3 bases and J shed 3 bases, with 8 bases lying between them. The CDR3 region is CASSFGQYYGYTF. The CDR3 nucleotides are TGTGCCAGCAGCTTTGGACAGTACTATGGCTACACCTTC.

V and J are TRBV2 and TRBJ2-7; perhaps TRBD1 as D (5 bases). Germline-derived CDR1 and CDR2 are SNHLY and FYNNEI. The CDR3 has 13 residues. Trimming cost V 10 bases and J 1 base, with 14 bases left between them. CDR3 amino acids: CAIKDSDSYEQYF. The DNA of the CDR3 is TGTGCCATAAAAGACAGCGATTCCTACGAGCAGTACTTC.

The J gene is TRBJ1-2, the V gene TRBV5-1, with D possibly matching TRBD1 (5 bases). Germline lookup yields CDR1 SGHRS and CDR2 YFSETQ. This CDR3 is 13 amino acids long. With 5 bases removed from V and 1 base from J, the gap between germline ends came to 9 bases. The DNA of the CDR3 is TGCGCCAGCAGAGGGGCTGGTAACTATGGCTACACCTTC. Its protein product is CASRGAGNYGYTF.